Listed here is a single T cell receptor beta chain. Only in-frame clones appear in the TCRdb table, and some are missing; sequencing was by immunoSEQ multiplex PCR. The top ten clones hold under 4% of a sample with about 370,000 clones, about 90% of them seen once. It was during active infection that Seattle patients were enrolled and then longitudinally followed. This record belongs to a study of blood T cell repertoires in COVID-19. The overall study: T cells, B-cell-depleted T cells, or PBMCs provided the cDNA or gDNA that served as material.

In germline, CDR1 is SGHDT, CDR2 YYEEEE. CDR3 length: 17 residues. Trimming cost V 4 bases and J 8 bases; bases outside gene matches: 15. The source material was peripheral blood. This TCR was recovered from a woman between 25 and 40 years old with COVID-19, enrolled during active disease. The chain has TRBV5-6 and TRBJ1-2; 12 bases are a match to TRBD1. The CDR3 DNA is TGTGCCAGCAGCCATCCCGGGACAGGGGGCAGTTTCTGGGGCTACACCTTC. Translating gives CASSHPGTGGSFWGYTF.